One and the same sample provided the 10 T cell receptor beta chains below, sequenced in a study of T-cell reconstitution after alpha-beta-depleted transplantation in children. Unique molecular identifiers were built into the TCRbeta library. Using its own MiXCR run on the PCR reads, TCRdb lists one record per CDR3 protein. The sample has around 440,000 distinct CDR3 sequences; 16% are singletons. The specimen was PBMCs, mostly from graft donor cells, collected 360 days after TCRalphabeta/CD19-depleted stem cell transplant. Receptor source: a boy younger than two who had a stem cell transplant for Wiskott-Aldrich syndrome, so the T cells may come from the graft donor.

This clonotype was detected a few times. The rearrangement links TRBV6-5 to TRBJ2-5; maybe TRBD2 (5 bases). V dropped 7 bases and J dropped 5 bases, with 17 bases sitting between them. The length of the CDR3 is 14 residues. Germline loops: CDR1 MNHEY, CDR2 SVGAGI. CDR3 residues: CASIPRGSRETQYF. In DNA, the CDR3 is TGTGCCAGCATTCCGCGAGGGTCTAGGGAGACCCAGTACTTC.

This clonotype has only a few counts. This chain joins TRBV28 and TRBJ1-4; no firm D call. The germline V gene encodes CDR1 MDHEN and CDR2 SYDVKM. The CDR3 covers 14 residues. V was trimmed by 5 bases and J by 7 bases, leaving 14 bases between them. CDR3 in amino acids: CASSVSFFREKLFF. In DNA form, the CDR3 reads TGTGCCAGCAGTGTTAGTTTTTTTCGTGAAAAACTGTTTTTT.

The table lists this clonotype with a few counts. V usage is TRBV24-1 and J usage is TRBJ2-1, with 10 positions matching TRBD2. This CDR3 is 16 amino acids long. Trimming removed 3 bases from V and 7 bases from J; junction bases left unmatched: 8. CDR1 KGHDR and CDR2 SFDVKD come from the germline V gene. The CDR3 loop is CATSDTPLAGSNEQFF. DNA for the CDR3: TGTGCCACCAGTGATACCCCACTAGCGGGATCGAATGAGCAGTTCTTC.

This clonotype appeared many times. CDR3 bases: TGCAGTGCTCCGACTGTGACAGATACGCAGTATTTT. This sequence encodes CSAPTVTDTQYF. The chain is built from TRBV20-1 and TRBJ2-3, with D uncertain. CDR1 is DFQATT, CDR2 SNEGSKA, per germline (reference sequence). V was cut by 5 bases and J by 3 bases, with 9 bases left in between. The CDR3 consists of 12 residues.

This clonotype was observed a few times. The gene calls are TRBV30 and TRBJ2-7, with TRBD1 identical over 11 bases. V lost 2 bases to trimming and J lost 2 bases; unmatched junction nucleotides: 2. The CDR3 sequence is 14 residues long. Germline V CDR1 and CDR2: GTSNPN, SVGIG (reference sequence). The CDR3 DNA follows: TGTGCCTGGAGTCGGGGACAGGGGGCCTACGAGCAGTACTTC. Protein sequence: CAWSRGQGAYEQYF.

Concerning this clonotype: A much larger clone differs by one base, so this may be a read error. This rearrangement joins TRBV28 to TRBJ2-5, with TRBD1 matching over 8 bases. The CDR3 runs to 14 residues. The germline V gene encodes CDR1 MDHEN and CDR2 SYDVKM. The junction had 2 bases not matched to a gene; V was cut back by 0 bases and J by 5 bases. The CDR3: CASSLWDRVETQYF. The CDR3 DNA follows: TGTGCCAGCAGTTTATGGGACAGGGTGGAGACCCAGTACTTC.

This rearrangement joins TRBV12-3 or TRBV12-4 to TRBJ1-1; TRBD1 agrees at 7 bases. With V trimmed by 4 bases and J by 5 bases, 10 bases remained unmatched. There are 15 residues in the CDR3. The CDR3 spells CASSSHRGGWTEAFF. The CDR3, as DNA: TGTGCCAGCAGTTCCCACAGGGGCGGGTGGACTGAAGCTTTCTTT.

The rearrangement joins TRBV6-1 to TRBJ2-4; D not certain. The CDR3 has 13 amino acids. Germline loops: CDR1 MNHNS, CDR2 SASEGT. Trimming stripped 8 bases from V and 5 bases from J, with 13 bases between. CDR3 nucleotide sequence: TGTGCCAGCTGTACACCCCGGGAAAACATTCAGTACTTC. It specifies CASCTPRENIQYF.

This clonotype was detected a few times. As DNA, the CDR3 is TGTGCCAGCAGCTTAGAGTCGGGTGTTTACGAGCAGTACTTC. The encoded protein is CASSLESGVYEQYF. V gene TRBV11-2 combines with J gene TRBJ2-7; D not resolved. The V end was cut by 0 bases, the J end by 4 bases, with 10 bases between. Germline CDR1 is SGHAT and CDR2 is FQNNGV. The CDR3 contains 14 residues.

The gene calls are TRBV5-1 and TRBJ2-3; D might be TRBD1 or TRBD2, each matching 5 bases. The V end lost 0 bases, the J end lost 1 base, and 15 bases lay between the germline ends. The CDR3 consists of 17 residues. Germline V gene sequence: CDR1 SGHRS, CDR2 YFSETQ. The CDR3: CASSLEMGVSGTDTQYF. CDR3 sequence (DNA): TGCGCCAGCAGCTTGGAGATGGGGGTATCAGGCACAGATACGCAGTATTTT.